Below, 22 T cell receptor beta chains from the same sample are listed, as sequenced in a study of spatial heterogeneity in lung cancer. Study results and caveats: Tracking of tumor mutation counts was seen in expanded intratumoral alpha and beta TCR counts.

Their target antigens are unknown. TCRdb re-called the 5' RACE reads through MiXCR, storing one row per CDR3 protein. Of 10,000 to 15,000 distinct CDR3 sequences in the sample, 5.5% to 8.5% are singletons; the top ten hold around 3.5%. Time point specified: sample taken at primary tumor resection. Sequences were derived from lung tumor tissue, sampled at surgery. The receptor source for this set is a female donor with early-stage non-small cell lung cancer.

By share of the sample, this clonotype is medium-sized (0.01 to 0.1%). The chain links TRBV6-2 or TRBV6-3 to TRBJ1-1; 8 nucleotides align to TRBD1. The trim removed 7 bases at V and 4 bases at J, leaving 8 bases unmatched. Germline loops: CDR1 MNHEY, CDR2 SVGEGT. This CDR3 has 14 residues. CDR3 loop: CASILTGVSTEAFF. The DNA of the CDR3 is TGTGCCAGCATCCTGACAGGGGTTAGCACTGAAGCTTTCTTT.

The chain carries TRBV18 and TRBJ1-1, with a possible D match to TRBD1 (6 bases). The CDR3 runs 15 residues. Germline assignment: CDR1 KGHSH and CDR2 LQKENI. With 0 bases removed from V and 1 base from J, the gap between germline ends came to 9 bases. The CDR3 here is CASSPPNRANTEAFF. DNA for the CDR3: TGTGCCAGCTCACCACCTAACAGGGCGAACACTGAAGCTTTCTTT.

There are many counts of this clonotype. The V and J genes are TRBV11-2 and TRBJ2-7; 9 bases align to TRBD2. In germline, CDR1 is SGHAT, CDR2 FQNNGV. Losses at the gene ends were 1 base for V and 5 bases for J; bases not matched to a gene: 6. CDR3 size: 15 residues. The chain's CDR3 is CASSLGTSSGDEQYF. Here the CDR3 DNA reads TGTGCCAGCAGCTTAGGGACTTCTAGCGGGGACGAGCAGTACTTC. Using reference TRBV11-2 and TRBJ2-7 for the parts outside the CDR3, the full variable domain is EAGVAQSPRYKIIEKRQSVAFWCNPISGHATLYWYQQILGQGPKLLIQFQNNGVVDDSQLPKDRFSAERLKGVDSTLKIQPAKLEDSAVYLCASSLGTSSGDEQYFGPGTRLTVT.

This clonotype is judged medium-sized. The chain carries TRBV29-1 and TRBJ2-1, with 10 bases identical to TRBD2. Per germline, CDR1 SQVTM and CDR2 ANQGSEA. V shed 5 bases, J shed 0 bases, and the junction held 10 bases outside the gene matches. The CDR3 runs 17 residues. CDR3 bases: TGCAGCGTTCTGTCTAGCGGGGGAGGTCTCTCCTACAATGAGCAGTTCTTC. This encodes CSVLSSGGGLSYNEQFF.

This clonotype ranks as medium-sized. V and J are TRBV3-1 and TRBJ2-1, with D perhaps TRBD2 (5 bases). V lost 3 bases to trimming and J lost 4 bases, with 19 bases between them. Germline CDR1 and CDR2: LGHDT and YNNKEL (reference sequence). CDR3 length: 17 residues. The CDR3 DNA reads TGTGCCAGCAGCCACCCTCCGATGAGGGCCGAGTACAATGAGCAGTTCTTC. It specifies CASSHPPMRAEYNEQFF.

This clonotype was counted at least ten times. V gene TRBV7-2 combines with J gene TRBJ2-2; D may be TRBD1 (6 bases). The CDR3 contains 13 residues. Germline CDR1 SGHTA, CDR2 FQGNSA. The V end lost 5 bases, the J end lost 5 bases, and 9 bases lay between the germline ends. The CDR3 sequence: CASSITGTGELFF. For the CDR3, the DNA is TGTGCCAGCAGCATTACAGGGACCGGGGAGCTGTTTTTT. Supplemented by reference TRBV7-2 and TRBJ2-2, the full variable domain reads GAGVSQSPSNKVTEKGKDVELRCDPISGHTALYWYRQSLGQGLEFLIYFQGNSAPDKSGLPSDRFSAERTGGSVSTLTIQRTQQEDSAVYLCASSITGTGELFFGEGSRLTVL.

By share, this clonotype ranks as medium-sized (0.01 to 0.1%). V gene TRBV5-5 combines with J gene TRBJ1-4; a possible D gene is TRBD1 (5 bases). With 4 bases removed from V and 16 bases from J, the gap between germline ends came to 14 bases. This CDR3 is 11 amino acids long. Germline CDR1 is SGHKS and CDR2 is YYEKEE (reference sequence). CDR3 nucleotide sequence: TGTGCCAGCAGCCAGGGCGGGACCTGGTTTTTT. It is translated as CASSQGGTWFF.

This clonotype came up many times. CDR3 in amino acids: CASSLVVTDTQYF. In DNA form, the CDR3 reads TGTGCCAGCAGTTTAGTAGTGACAGATACGCAGTATTTT. The chain uses TRBV12-3 or TRBV12-4 and TRBJ2-3; D call uncertain. This CDR3 has 13 residues. V gave up 1 base and J gave up 3 bases, with 5 bases separating them.

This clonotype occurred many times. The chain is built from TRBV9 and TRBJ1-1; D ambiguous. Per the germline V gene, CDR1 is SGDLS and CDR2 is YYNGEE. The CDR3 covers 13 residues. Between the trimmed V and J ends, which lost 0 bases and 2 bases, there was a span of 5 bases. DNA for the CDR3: TGTGCCAGCAGCGTAGCGGCCAACACTGAAGCTTTCTTT. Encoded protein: CASSVAANTEAFF.

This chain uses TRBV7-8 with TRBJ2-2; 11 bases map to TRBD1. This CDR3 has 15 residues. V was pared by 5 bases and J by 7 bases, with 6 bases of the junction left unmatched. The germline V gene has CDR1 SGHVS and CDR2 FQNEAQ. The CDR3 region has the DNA TGTGCCAGCAGCCCGGACAGGGGGCGTATCGGGGAGCTGTTTTTT. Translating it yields CASSPDRGRIGELFF.

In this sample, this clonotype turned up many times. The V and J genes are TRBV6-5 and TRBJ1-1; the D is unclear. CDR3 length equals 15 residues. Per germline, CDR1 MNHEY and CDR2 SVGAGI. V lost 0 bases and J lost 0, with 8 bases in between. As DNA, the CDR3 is TGTGCCAGCAGTTACTCGGCTCAGATGAACACTGAAGCTTTCTTT. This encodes CASSYSAQMNTEAFF.

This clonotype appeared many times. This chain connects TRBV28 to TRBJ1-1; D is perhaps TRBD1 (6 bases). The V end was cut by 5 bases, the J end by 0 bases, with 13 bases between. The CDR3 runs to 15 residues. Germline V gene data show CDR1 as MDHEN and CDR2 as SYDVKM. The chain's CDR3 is CASSPPTGMNTEAFF. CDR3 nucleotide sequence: TGTGCCAGCAGTCCCCCGACAGGCATGAACACTGAAGCTTTCTTT.

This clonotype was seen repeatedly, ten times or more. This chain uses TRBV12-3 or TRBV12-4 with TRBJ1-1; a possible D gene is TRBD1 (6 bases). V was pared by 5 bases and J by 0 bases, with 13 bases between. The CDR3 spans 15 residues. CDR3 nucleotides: TGTGCCAGCAGTCCCGATACAGGGCTGAACACTGAAGCTTTCTTT. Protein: CASSPDTGLNTEAFF.

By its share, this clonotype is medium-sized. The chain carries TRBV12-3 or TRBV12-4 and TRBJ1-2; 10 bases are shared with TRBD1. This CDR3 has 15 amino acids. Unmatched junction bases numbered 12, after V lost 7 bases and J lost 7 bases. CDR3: CASNPQTGGKGGYTF. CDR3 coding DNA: TGTGCCAGCAATCCCCAGACAGGGGGCAAAGGTGGCTACACCTTC.

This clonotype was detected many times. CDR3 DNA sequence: TGTGCCAGCAGTCGGGCGGGGAAGGCCGGGGAGCTGTTTTTT. This gives the protein CASSRAGKAGELFF. V gene TRBV6-1 combines with J gene TRBJ2-2, with TRBD2 as a possible D gene (6 bases). The germline V gene has CDR1 MNHNS and CDR2 SASEGT. V was trimmed by 5 bases and J by 6 bases, leaving 13 bases between them. The CDR3 extends over 14 amino acids.

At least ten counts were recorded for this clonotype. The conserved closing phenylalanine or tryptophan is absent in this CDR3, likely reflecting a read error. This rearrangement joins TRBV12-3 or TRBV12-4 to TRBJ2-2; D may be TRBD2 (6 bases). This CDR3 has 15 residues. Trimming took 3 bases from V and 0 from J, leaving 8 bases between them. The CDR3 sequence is CASSLGLSNTGELFL. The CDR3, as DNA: TGTGCCAGCAGTTTGGGACTCTCGAACACCGGGGAGCTGTTTCTT.

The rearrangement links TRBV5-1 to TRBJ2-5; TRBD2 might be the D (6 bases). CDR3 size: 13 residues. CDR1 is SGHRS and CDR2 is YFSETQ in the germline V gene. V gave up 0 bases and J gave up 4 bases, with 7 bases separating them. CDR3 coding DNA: TGCGCCAGCAGCTTGGCCGGGAGAGAGACCCAGTACTTC. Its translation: CASSLAGRETQYF. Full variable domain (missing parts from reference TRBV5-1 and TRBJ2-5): KAGVTQTPRYLIKTRGQQVTLSCSPISGHRSVSWYQQTPGQGLQFLFEYFSETQRNKGNFPGRFSGRQFSNSRSEMNVSTLELGDSALYLCASSLAGRETQYFGPGTRLLVL.

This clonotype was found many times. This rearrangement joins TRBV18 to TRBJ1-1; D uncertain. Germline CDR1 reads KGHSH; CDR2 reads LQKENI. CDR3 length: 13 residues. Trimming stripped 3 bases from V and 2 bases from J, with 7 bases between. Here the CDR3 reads CASSPATNTEAFF. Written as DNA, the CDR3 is TGTGCCAGCTCACCCGCGACCAACACTGAAGCTTTCTTT. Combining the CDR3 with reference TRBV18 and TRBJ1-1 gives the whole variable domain NAGVMQNPRHLVRRRGQEARLRCSPMKGHSHVYWYRQLPEEGLKFMVYLQKENIIDESGMPKERFSAEFPKEGPSILRIQQVVRGDSAAYFCASSPATNTEAFFGQGTRLTVV.

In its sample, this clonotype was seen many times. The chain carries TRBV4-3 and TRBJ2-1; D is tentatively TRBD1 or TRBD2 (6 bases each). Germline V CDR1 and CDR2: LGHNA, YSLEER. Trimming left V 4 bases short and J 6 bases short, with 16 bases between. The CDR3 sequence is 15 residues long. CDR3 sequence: CASSPRLEGGNEQFF. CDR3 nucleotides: TGCGCCAGCAGCCCACGGCTGGAGGGGGGCAATGAGCAGTTCTTC.

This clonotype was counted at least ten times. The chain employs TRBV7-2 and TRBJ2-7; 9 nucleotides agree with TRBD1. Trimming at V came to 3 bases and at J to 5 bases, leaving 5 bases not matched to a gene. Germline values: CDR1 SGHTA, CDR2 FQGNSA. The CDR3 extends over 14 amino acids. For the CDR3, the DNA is TGTGCCAGCAGCTTCCGGACAGGGGCCAACGAGCAGTACTTC. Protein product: CASSFRTGANEQYF.

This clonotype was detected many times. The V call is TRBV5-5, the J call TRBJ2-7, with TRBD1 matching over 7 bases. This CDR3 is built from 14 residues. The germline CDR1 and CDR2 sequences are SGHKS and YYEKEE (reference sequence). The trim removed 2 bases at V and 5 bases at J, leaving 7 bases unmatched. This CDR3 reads CASSFVTGTHEQYF. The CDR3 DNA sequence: TGTGCCAGCAGCTTCGTGACAGGGACCCACGAGCAGTACTTC.

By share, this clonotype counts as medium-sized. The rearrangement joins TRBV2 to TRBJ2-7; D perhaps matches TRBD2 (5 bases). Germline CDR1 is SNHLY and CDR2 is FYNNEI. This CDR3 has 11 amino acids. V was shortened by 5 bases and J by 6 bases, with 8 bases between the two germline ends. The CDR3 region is CASSQRAEQYF. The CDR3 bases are TGTGCCAGCAGTCAGAGGGCCGAGCAGTACTTC.